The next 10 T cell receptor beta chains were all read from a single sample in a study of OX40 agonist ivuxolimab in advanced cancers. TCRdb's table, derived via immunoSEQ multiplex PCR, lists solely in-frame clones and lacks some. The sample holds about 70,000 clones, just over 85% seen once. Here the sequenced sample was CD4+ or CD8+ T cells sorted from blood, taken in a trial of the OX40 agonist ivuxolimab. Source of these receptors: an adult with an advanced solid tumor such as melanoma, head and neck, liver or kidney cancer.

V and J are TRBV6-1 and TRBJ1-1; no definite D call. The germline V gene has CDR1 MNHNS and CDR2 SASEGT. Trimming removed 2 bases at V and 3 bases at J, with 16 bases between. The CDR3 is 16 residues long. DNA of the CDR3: TGTGCCAGCAGTGAATTAGTAGGGCAACGGGACACTGAAGCTTTCTTT. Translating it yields CASSELVGQRDTEAFF.

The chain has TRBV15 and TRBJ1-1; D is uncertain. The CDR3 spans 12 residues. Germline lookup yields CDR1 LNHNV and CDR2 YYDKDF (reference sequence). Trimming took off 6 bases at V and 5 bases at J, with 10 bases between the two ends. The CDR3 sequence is CATSRGWTEAFF. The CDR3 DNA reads TGTGCCACCAGTCGAGGGTGGACTGAAGCTTTCTTT. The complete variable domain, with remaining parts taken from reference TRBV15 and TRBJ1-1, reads DAMVIQNPRYQVTQFGKPVTLSCSQTLNHNVMYWYQQKSSQAPKLLFHYYDKDFNNEADTPDNFQSRRPNTSFCFLDIRSPGLGDTAMYLCATSRGWTEAFFGQGTRLTVV.

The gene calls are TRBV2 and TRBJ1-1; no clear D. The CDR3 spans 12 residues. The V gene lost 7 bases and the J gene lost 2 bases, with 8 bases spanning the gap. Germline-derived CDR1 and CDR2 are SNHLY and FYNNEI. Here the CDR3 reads CASTTPNTEAFF. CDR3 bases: TGTGCCAGCACCACTCCAAACACTGAAGCTTTCTTT.

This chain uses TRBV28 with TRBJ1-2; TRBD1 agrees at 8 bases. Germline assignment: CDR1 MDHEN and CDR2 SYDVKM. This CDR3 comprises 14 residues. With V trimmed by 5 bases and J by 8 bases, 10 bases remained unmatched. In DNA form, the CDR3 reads TGTGCCAGCAGTAAAGGACAGGGCCTGGGAGGCTACACCTTC. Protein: CASSKGQGLGGYTF.

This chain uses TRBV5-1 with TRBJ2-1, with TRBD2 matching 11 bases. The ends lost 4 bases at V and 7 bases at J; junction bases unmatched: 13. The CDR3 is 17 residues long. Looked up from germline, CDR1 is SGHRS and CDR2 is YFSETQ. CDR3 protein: CASSHFGGTSGGNEQFF. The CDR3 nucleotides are TGCGCCAGCAGCCATTTTGGCGGGACTAGCGGTGGTAATGAGCAGTTCTTC.

Written as DNA, the CDR3 is TGTGCCAGCAGTGGGCGCAGGGCGGTCACCGGGGAGCTGTTTTTT. Translation gives CASSGRRAVTGELFF. The chain employs TRBV2 and TRBJ2-2; weak D call: TRBD1 (5 bases). Per germline, CDR1 SNHLY and CDR2 FYNNEI. The CDR3 spans 15 residues. Between the trimmed V and J ends, which lost 4 bases and 4 bases, there was a span of 13 bases.

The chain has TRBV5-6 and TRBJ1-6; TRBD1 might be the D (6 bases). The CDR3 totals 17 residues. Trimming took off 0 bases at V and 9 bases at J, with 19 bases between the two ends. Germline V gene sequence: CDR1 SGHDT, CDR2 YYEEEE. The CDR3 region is CASSLAEDSPIFSPLHF. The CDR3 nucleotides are TGTGCCAGCAGCTTGGCAGAGGACAGCCCTATTTTTTCACCCCTCCACTTT.

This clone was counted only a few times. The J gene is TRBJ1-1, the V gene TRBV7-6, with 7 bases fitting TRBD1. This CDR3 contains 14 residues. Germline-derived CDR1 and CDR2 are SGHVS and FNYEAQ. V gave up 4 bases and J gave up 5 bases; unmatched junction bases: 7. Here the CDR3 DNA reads TGTGCCAGCAGCTCTACAGGGGTGGGGACTGAAGCTTTCTTT. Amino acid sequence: CASSSTGVGTEAFF. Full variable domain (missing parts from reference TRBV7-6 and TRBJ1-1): GAGVSQSPRYKVTKRGQDVALRCDPISGHVSLYWYRQALGQGPEFLTYFNYEAQQDKSGLPNDRFSAERPEGSISTLTIQRTEQRDSAMYRCASSSTGVGTEAFFGQGTRLTVV.

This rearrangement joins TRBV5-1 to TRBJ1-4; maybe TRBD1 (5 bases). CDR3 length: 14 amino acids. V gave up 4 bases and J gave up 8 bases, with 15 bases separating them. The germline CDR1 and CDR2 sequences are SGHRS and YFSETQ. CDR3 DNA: TGCGCCAGCAGCACGGTTGGGGGTTACGAAAAACTGTTTTTT. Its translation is CASSTVGGYEKLFF.

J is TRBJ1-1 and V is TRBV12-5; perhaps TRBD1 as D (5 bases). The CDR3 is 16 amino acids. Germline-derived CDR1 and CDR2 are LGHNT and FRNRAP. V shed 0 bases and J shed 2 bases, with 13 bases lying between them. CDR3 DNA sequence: TGTGCTAGTGGTTTGGTAGGTCTGGGGGTAAACACTGAAGCTTTCTTT. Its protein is CASGLVGLGVNTEAFF.